This T cell receptor beta chain was identified in a study of T-cell memory formation after mild COVID-19. MiXCR was run by TCRdb on the 5' RACE reads, yielding one entry per CDR3 protein. The sample carries about 110,000 distinct CDR3 sequences, roughly a sixth recorded once. Input material: PBMCs or a T cell subset sorted from them (not recorded which). The receptor was isolated from a man younger than 35 who had mild COVID-19 (a few samples of this study predate the infection). Cell type and time point are not known.

CDR3 sequence reads: CASSGTGVAEQYF. The DNA for the CDR3 is TGTGCCAGCAGCGGGACAGGCGTCGCCGAGCAGTACTTC. The chain has TRBV9 and TRBJ2-7; 7 bases match TRBD1. Germline values: CDR1 SGDLS, CDR2 YYNGEE. V was pared by 3 bases and J by 6 bases, with 6 bases of the junction left unmatched. The CDR3 spans 13 residues.